The entry that follows covers one TCR beta chain sequence. Antigen: not known. The sample comes from a study of identical twins. Study-wide results and limits: With abundant cord blood beta clonotypes, insertions were fewer; memory repertoires showed no such pattern.

TCRdb re-called the 5' RACE reads with MiXCR, one entry per CDR3 protein. Found here are under 900,000 distinct CDR3 sequences, approximately 18% of them singletons; the top ten hold around 13%. In addition, the sample was reused for a study of T cells expressing NK-cell markers.

The sequenced sample consisted of PBMCs. This sequence originates from a woman between 18 and 29 years old in good health.

CDR3 nucleotides: TGCAGCGTTGAGCTTCTAGCGGCTAGCACAGATACGCAGTATTTT. Its translation is CSVELLAASTDTQYF. V and J are TRBV29-1 and TRBJ2-3; the match to TRBD2 covers 7 bases. This CDR3 spans 15 amino acids. Trimming cost V 3 bases and J 0 bases; bases outside gene matches: 6. Germline CDR1 SQVTM, CDR2 ANQGSEA.